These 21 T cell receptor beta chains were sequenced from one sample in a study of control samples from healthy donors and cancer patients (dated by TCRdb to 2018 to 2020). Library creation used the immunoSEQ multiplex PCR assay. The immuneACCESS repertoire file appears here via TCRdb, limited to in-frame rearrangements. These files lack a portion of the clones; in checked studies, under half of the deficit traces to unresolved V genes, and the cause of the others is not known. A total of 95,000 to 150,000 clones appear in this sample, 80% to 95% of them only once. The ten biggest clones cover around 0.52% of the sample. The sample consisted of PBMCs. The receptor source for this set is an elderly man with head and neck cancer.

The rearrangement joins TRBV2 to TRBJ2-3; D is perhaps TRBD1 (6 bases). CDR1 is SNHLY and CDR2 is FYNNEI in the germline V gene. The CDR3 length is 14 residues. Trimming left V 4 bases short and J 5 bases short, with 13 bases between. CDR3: CASSVERGIDTQYF. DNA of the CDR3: TGTGCCAGCAGTGTAGAGAGGGGGATAGATACGCAGTATTTT.

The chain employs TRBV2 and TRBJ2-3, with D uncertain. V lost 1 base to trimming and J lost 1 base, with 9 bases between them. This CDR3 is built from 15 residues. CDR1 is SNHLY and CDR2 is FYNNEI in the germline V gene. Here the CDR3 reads CASSEVLAGTDTQYF. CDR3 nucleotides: TGTGCCAGCAGTGAAGTTTTGGCGGGCACAGATACGCAGTATTTT.

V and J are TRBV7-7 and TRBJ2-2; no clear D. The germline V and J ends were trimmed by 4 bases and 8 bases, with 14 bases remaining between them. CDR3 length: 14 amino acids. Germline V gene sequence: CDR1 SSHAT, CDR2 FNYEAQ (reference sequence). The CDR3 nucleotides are TGTGCCAGCAGCTCCGACGGACCCCATGGGGAGCTGTTTTTT. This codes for CASSSDGPHGELFF.

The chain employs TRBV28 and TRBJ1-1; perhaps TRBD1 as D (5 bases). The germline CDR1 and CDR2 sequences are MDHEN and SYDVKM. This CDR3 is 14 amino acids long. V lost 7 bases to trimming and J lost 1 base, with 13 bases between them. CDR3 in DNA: TGTGCCAGCATCACTCGGGGCGCGAACACTGAAGCTTTCTTT. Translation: CASITRGANTEAFF.

CDR3 sequence (DNA): TGCGCCAGCAGCTTACTGACAGGGGGCGGCCAAGAGACCCAGTACTTC. It yields the protein CASSLLTGGGQETQYF. The chain carries TRBV5-1 and TRBJ2-5, with 10 bases lining up with TRBD1. V shed 2 bases and J 1 base; nucleotides not matched to a gene: 5. The CDR3 is 16 amino acids. In germline, CDR1 is SGHRS, CDR2 YFSETQ.

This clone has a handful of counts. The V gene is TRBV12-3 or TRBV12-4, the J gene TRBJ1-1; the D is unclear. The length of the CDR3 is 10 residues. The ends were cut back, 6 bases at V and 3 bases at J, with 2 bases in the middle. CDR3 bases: TGTGCCAGCAGGTACACTGAAGCTTTCTTT. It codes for CASRYTEAFF.

CDR3 protein: CASSDSLIALNRDGSYEQYF. For the CDR3, the DNA is TGTGCCAGCAGTGACTCCCTCATCGCCCTAAACCGGGACGGATCCTACGAGCAGTACTTC. The J gene is TRBJ2-7, the V gene TRBV6-4; D is possibly TRBD1 or TRBD2 (5 bases each). V was shortened by 0 bases and J by 1 base, with 25 bases between the two germline ends. This CDR3 spans 20 amino acids. CDR1 MRHNA and CDR2 SNTAGT come from the germline V gene.

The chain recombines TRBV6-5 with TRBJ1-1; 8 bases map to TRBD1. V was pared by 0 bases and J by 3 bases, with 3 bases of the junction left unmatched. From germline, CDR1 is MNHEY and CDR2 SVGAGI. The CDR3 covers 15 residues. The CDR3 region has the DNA TGTGCCAGCAGTTACTCTGACAGGGGCGACACTGAAGCTTTCTTT. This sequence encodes CASSYSDRGDTEAFF.

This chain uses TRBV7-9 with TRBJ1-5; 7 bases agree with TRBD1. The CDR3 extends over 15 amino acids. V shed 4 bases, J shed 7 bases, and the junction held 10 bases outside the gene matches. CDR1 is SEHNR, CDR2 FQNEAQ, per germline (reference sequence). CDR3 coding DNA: TGTGCCAGCAGCTCTGCGGGGACAGTAGGCCAGCCCCAGCATTTT. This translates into CASSSAGTVGQPQHF.

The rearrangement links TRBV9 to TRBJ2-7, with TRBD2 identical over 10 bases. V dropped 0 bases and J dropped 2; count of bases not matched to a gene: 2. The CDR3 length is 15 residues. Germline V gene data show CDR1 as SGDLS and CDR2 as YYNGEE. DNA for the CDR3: TGTGCCAGCAGCGTAGGGAGCGGGAGGGCCTACGAGCAGTACTTC. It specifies CASSVGSGRAYEQYF. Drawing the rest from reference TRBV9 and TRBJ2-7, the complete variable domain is DSGVTQTPKHLITATGQRVTLRCSPRSGDLSVYWYQQSLDQGLQFLIQYYNGEERAKGNILERFSAQQFPDLHSELNLSSLELGDSALYFCASSVGSGRAYEQYFGPGTRLTVT.

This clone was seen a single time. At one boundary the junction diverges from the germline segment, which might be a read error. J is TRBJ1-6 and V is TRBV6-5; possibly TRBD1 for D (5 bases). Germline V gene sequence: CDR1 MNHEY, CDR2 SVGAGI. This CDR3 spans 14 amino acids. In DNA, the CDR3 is TGTGCCAGCAGATGGGGACGGAATAATTCACCCTTCCACTTT. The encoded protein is CASRWGRNNSPFHF.

The CDR3 DNA sequence: TGCGCCAGCAGTGAAGGGGTGTGGGGGGAGACCCAGTACTTC. This encodes CASSEGVWGETQYF. This chain links TRBV5-1 with TRBJ2-5; perhaps D is TRBD1 or TRBD2 (5 bases each). Between the trimmed V and J ends, which lost 5 bases and 5 bases, there was a span of 16 bases. The CDR3 contains 14 residues. Per the germline V gene, CDR1 is SGHRS and CDR2 is YFSETQ.

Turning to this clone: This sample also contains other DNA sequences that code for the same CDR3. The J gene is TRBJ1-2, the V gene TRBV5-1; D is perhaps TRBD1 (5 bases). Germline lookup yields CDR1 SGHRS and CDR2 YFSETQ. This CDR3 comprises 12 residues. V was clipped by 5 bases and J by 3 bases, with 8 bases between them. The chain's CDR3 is CASSRGDYGYTF. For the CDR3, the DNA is TGCGCCAGCAGTAGAGGGGACTATGGCTACACCTTC. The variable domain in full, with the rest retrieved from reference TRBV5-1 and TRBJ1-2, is KAGVTQTPRYLIKTRGQQVTLSCSPISGHRSVSWYQQTPGQGLQFLFEYFSETQRNKGNFPGRFSGRQFSNSRSEMNVSTLELGDSALYLCASSRGDYGYTFGSGTRLTVV.

CDR3 coding DNA: TGCGCCAGCAGCCTTCACCTCGTTGGCACCGGGGAGCTGTTTTTT. Translating gives CASSLHLVGTGELFF. V gene TRBV4-3 combines with J gene TRBJ2-2, with no clear D. The CDR3 covers 15 residues. Trimming removed 4 bases from V and 4 bases from J, with 13 bases in between. Germline lookup yields CDR1 LGHNA and CDR2 YSLEER.

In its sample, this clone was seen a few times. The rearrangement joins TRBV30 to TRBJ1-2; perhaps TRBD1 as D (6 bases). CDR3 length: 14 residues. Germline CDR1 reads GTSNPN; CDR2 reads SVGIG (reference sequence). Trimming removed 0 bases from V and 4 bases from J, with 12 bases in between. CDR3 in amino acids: CAWSVLRGGYGYTF. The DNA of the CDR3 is TGTGCCTGGAGTGTACTGAGGGGGGGCTATGGCTACACCTTC.

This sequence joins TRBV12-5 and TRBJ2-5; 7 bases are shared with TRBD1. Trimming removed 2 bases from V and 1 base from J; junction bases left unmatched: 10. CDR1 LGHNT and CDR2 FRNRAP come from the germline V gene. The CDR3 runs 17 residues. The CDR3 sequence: CASGLRTGAAPQETQYF. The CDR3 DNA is TGTGCTAGTGGTTTGCGAACAGGGGCCGCACCCCAAGAGACCCAGTACTTC.

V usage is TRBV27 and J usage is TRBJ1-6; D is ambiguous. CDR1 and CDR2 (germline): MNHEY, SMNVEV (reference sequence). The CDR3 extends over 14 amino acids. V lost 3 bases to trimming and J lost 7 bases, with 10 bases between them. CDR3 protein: CASSFNGPNSPLHF. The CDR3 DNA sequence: TGTGCCAGCAGTTTTAACGGACCGAATTCACCCCTCCACTTT.

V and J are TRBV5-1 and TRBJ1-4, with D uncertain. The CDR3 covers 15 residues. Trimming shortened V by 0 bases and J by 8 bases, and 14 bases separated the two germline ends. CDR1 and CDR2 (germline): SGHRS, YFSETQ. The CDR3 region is CASSLDGGFMEKLFF. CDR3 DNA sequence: TGCGCCAGCAGCTTGGATGGTGGCTTTATGGAAAAACTGTTTTTT.

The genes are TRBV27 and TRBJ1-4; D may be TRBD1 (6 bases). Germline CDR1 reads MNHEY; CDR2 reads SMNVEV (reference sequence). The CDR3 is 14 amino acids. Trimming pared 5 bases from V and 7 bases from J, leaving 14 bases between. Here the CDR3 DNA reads TGTGCCAGCAGTCCCCAGGGGTGGGGTGAAAAACTGTTTTTT. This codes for CASSPQGWGEKLFF. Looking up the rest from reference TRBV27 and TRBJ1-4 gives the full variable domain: EAQVTQNPRYLITVTGKKLTVTCSQNMNHEYMSWYRQDPGLGLRQIYYSMNVEVTDKGDVPEGYKVSRKEKRNFPLILESPSPNQTSLYFCASSPQGWGEKLFFGSGTQLSVL.

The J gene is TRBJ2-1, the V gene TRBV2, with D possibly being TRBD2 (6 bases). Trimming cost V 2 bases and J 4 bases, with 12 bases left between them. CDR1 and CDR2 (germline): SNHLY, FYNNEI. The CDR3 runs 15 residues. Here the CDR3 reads CASSELGGDYNEQFF. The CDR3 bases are TGTGCCAGCAGTGAACTAGGCGGGGATTACAATGAGCAGTTCTTC.

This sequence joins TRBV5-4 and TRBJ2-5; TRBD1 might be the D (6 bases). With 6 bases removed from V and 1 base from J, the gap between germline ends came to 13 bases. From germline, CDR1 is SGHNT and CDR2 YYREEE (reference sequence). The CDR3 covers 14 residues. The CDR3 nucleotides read TGTGCCAGCATGCCTCAGGGGCCCCAAGAGACCCAGTACTTC. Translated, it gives CASMPQGPQETQYF.